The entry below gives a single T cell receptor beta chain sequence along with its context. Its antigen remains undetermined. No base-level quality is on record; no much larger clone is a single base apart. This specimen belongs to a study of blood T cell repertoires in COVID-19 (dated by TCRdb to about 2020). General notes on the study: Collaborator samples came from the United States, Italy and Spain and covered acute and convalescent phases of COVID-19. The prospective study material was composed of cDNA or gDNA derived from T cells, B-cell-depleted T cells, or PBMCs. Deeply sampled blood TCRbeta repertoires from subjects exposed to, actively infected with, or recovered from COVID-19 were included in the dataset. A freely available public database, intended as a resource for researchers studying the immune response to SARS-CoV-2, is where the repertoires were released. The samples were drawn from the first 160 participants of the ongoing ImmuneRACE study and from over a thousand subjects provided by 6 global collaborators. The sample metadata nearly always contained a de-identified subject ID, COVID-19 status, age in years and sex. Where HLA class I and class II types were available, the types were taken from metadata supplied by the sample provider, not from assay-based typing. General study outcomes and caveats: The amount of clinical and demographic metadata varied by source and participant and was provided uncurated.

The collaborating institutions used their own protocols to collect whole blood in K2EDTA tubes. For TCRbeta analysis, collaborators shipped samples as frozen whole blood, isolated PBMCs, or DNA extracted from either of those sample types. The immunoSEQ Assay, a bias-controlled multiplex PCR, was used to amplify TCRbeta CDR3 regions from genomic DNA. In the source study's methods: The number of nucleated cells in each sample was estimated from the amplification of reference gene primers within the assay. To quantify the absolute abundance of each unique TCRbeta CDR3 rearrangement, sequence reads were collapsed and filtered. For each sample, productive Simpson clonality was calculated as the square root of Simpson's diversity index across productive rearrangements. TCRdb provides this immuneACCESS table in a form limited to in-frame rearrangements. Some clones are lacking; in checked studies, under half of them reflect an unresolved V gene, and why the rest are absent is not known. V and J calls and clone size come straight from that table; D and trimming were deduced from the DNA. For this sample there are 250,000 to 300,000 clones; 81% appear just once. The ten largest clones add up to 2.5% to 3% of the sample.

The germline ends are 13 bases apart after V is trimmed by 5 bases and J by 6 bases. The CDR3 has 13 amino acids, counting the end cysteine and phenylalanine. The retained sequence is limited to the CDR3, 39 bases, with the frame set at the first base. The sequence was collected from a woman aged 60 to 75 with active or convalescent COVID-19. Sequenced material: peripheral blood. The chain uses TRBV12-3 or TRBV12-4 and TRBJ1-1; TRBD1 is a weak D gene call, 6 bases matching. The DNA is TGTGCCAGCAGTAGTCAGGGGATCGCTGAAGCTTTCTTT. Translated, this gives CASSSQGIAEAFF.